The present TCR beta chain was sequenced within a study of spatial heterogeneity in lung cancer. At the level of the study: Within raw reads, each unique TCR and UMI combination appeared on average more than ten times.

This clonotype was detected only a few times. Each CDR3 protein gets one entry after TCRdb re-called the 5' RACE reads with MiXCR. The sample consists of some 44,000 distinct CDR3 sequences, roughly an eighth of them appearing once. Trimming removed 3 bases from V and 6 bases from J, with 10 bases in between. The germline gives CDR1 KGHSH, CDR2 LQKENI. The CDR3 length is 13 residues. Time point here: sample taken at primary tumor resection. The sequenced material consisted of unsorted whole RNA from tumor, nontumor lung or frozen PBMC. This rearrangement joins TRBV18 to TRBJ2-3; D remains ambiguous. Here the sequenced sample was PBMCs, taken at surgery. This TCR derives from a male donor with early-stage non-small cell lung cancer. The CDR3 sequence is CASSPEMGDTQYF. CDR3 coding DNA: TGTGCCAGCTCACCTGAGATGGGGGATACGCAGTATTTT.